Each of the 26 T cell receptor beta chains below was sequenced from the same sample in a study of tumor and adjacent non-tumor tissue in lung cancer. TCRbeta libraries were built with three rounds of nested PCR, modified from ARM-PCR. TCRdb independently ran MiXCR on the multiplex PCR reads; one entry per CDR3 protein. The sample comprises fewer than 90,000 distinct CDR3 sequences, around three quarters of which are singletons, and 20% to 25% rests with the top ten. RNA was extracted from bulk tissue without any cell sorting. This non-tumor lung sample came from over 3 cm beyond the tumor edge. The source material was distant non-tumor lung tissue. All receptors derive from a woman in her forties or fifties with non-small cell lung cancer.

Comments on this clonotype: Mismatch with germline at one junction end may stem from a read error. J is TRBJ2-5 and V is TRBV7-9; D is ambiguous. The CDR3 runs 15 residues. Germline CDR1 is SEHNR and CDR2 is FQNEAQ (reference sequence). The CDR3 bases are TGTGCCAACAGCTTGTCTCCTAGGGTCCCAGAGACCCAGTACTTC. Its translation: CANSLSPRVPETQYF. Looking up the rest from reference TRBV7-9 and TRBJ2-5 gives the full variable domain: DTGVSQNPRHKITKRGQNVTFRCDPISEHNRLYWYRQTLGQGPEFLTYFQNEAQLEKSRLLSDRFSAERPKGSFSTLEIQRTEQGDSAMYLCANSLSPRVPETQYFGPGTRLLVL.

As concerns this clonotype: One junction end does not reproduce the germline sequence, and a read error may be involved. V gene TRBV27 combines with J gene TRBJ2-7, with 14 nucleotides matching TRBD2. Germline CDR1 MNHEY, CDR2 SMNVEV (reference sequence). This CDR3 region has 15 residues. The CDR3 region has the DNA TGTGCCAACAGTCCAAACGGACTAGCGGGAGGCGGGCAGTACTTC. This sequence encodes CANSPNGLAGGGQYF.

As regards this clonotype: The missing conserved phenylalanine or tryptophan at the end of this CDR3 makes a read error likely. The V gene is TRBV6-5, the J gene TRBJ1-5, with TRBD1 matching 10 bases. Germline assignment: CDR1 MNHEY and CDR2 SVGAGI. The CDR3 consists of 15 residues. The ends lost 7 bases at V and 3 bases at J; junction bases unmatched: 6. For the CDR3, the DNA is TGTGCCAGCACTCCCGGGACAGGGGACAATCAGCCCCAGCATTCT. It codes for CASTPGTGDNQPQHS.

As concerns this clonotype: The CDR3 ends on some other residue instead of the conserved phenylalanine or tryptophan, so this is likely a read error. The chain carries TRBV30 and TRBJ1-5; D unresolved. The CDR3 is 13 amino acids. V lost 5 bases, J lost 6 bases, and 14 bases lay in between. Per the germline V gene, CDR1 is GTSNPN and CDR2 is SVGIG (reference sequence). CDR3 sequence (DNA): TGTGCCTGGTGTGGTAGTGCCGGTCAGCCCCAGCATTAT. Translated, it gives CAWCGSAGQPQHY.

As concerns this clonotype: The CDR3 does not close with the conserved phenylalanine or tryptophan, likely indicating a read error. The chain combines TRBV10-2 with TRBJ2-1, with 10 bases that match TRBD1. The CDR3 runs to 15 residues. The V gene's germline CDR1 is WSHSY and CDR2 SAAADI. Losses at the gene ends were 11 bases for V and 5 bases for J; bases not matched to a gene: 12. The DNA of the CDR3 is TGCGCCGGCTGCGGGACAGGGGTGGGTCACAATGAGCAGTTCTCC. Translation: CAGCGTGVGHNEQFS.

CDR3 bases: TGTGCCAGCATTCCACCTGGACTAGTGGGAGAGACCGGGGAGCTGTTTTTT. As protein: CASIPPGLVGETGELFF. The chain is built from TRBV6-6 and TRBJ2-2, with 7 bases matching TRBD2. There are 17 residues in the CDR3. V gave up 7 bases and J gave up 5 bases; unmatched junction bases: 16. Germline lookup yields CDR1 MNHNY and CDR2 SVGAGI (reference sequence).

This clonotype was observed at least ten times. The chain links TRBV28 to TRBJ2-2, with D unresolved. CDR3 length equals 16 residues. CDR1 MDHEN and CDR2 SYDVKM come from the germline V gene. Deletions cut 6 bases from V and 0 bases from J, with 14 bases between. Here the CDR3 reads CASSPIRVANTGELFF. CDR3 nucleotides: TGTGCCAGCAGCCCTATTCGGGTGGCGAACACCGGGGAGCTGTTTTTT. Full variable domain (remainder filled in from reference TRBV28 and TRBJ2-2): DVKVTQSSRYLVKRTGEKVFLECVQDMDHENMFWYRQDPGLGLRLIYFSYDVKMKEKGDIPEGYSVSREKKERFSLILESASTNQTSMYLCASSPIRVANTGELFFGEGSRLTVL.

The genes are TRBV14 and TRBJ1-1; D is perhaps TRBD1 (5 bases). Per the germline V gene, CDR1 is SGHDN and CDR2 is FVKESK. The V and J ends lost 9 bases and 1 base respectively, with 18 bases between them. This CDR3 has 15 residues. The CDR3 region has the DNA TGTGCCAGAGGCCTTCTGGACAAGCCGAACACTGAAGCTTTCTTT. Translation: CARGLLDKPNTEAFF.

The chain has TRBV6-1 and TRBJ1-5; D unclear. The CDR3 loop spans 18 amino acids. Deletions cut 10 bases from V and 0 bases from J, with 25 bases between. Germline CDR1 MNHNS, CDR2 SASEGT. CDR3 region: CATASHGAAGYSNQPQHF. The DNA of the CDR3 is TGTGCCACCGCGTCTCATGGAGCCGCGGGGTATAGCAATCAGCCCCAGCATTTT.

Comments on this clonotype: Because the CDR3 is missing its conserved closing phenylalanine or tryptophan, this is likely a read error. The genes are TRBV29-1 and TRBJ2-5; 7 bases are a match to TRBD1. The germline CDR1 and CDR2 sequences are SQVTM and ANQGSEA. The CDR3 sequence is 14 residues long. The CDR3 sequence is CSVVGDSSQEIQYL. The CDR3 nucleotides are TGCAGCGTTGTAGGGGACAGTTCCCAAGAGATCCAGTACTTA.

This clonotype showed up many times. The J gene is TRBJ2-7, the V gene TRBV28, with 13 bases matching TRBD2. CDR1 is MDHEN and CDR2 is SYDVKM in the germline V gene. The V gene end was trimmed by 3 bases and the J gene end by 0 bases; junction bases not matched to a gene: 14. This CDR3 comprises 20 residues. CDR3: CASSFTPRGTSGVSSYEQYF. Written as DNA, the CDR3 is TGTGCCAGCAGTTTTACACCTAGGGGGACTAGCGGGGTAAGCTCCTACGAGCAGTACTTC. Using reference TRBV28 and TRBJ2-7 for the parts outside the CDR3, the full variable domain is DVKVTQSSRYLVKRTGEKVFLECVQDMDHENMFWYRQDPGLGLRLIYFSYDVKMKEKGDIPEGYSVSREKKERFSLILESASTNQTSMYLCASSFTPRGTSGVSSYEQYFGPGTRLTVT.

Notes on this clonotype: A read error may account for a junction end that differs from germline. The chain joins TRBV12-3 or TRBV12-4 to TRBJ2-7; 8 nucleotides line up with TRBD1. This CDR3 has 15 residues. CDR3 DNA sequence: TGTGTCAGCAGAGCCTGGGACAGGAACTCCTACGAGCAGTACTTC. Its translation: CVSRAWDRNSYEQYF.

This clonotype has only one observation. A much larger clonotype is one base distant, so this may be a read error. V usage is TRBV20-1 and J usage is TRBJ2-7, with 8 bases that match TRBD1. The CDR3 covers 14 residues. The germline CDR1 and CDR2 sequences are DFQATT and SNEGSKA (reference sequence). The CDR3 loop is CSARDPGTGYGQYF. The CDR3 DNA sequence: TGCAGTGCTAGAGATCCCGGGACAGGCTACGGGCAGTACTTC.

Comments on this clonotype: Here the CDR3 omits its conserved ending phenylalanine or tryptophan, so a read error is the likely source. The limits of the CDR3 on the DNA are not certain, so only TCRdb's listed CDR3 is given. The rearrangement joins TRBV10-3 to TRBJ2-7; TRBD1, as called in the table, went unchecked against the DNA. The CDR3 length equals 13 residues, ends included. CDR1 is ENHRY, CDR2 SYGVKD, per germline. The CDR3 sequence is CVSEGTDGYERYL.

This clonotype was recorded many times. The CDR3 DNA is TGTGCCAGCAGTTACCTCGGCTCCTACGAGCAGTACTTC. Translating gives CASSYLGSYEQYF. The chain couples TRBV6-5 to TRBJ2-7, with unresolved D. Germline V gene data show CDR1 as MNHEY and CDR2 as SVGAGI. The V end was cut by 2 bases, the J end by 0 bases, with 5 bases between. The CDR3 is 13 residues long.

This chain connects TRBV5-1 to TRBJ2-4, with D perhaps matching TRBD1 (5 bases). CDR1 SGHRS and CDR2 YFSETQ come from the germline V gene. Trimming stripped 3 bases from V and 0 bases from J, with 13 bases between. This CDR3 has 16 residues. The CDR3 DNA reads as TGCGCCAGCAGCTCGACAGAACGCCTAGCCAAAAACATTCAGTACTTC. It yields the protein CASSSTERLAKNIQYF.

This clonotype was seen repeatedly, ten times or more. The V and J genes are TRBV7-8 and TRBJ2-1, with 12 bases fitting TRBD2. Germline CDR1 SGHVS, CDR2 FQNEAQ. The CDR3 is made up of 15 amino acids. J gave up 6 bases and V 5 bases, and 5 bases lay outside the gene matches. CDR3 loop: CASSPWTSGINEQFF. CDR3 bases: TGTGCCAGCAGCCCATGGACTAGCGGGATCAATGAGCAGTTCTTC.

There are many counts of this clonotype. This sequence joins TRBV12-3 or TRBV12-4 and TRBJ2-5, with a tentative D call TRBD1 (5 bases). Deletions cut 6 bases from V and 6 bases from J, with 14 bases between. The CDR3 covers 13 residues. In DNA, the CDR3 is TGTGCCAGCAGCCTCGGGCAGGGTCAGACCCAGTACTTC. It codes for CASSLGQGQTQYF.

This clonotype has ten or more counts. This may be a read error, as it is one base from a much larger clone. The chain employs TRBV10-1 and TRBJ2-7; a possible D gene is TRBD1 (5 bases). Germline CDR1 WNHNN, CDR2 SYGVQD (reference sequence). The CDR3 has 14 residues. Here the CDR3 reads CVSSENLQAHEQYF. The CDR3 coding sequence is TGCGTCAGCAGTGAGAACCTACAGGCCCACGAGCAGTACTTC.

This clonotype has just a few counts. A much more abundant neighbour one base away suggests this may be a read error. V gene TRBV7-8 combines with J gene TRBJ2-5; D tentatively reads TRBD1 or TRBD2 (5 bases each). The germline CDR1 and CDR2 sequences are SGHVS and FQNEAQ. The CDR3 spans 13 residues. The CDR3 DNA follows: TGTGCCAACAGCCTACCCAGGGAGGAGACCCAGTACTTC. As protein: CANSLPREETQYF.

A note on this clonotype: Given a much more abundant clone one base away, this may be a read error. This chain connects TRBV24-1 to TRBJ2-5; D is uncertain. The germline CDR1 and CDR2 sequences are KGHDR and SFDVKD. This CDR3 is 15 amino acids long. This chain's CDR3 is CTTSDPRVSQETQYF. CDR3 coding DNA: TGTACCACCAGTGATCCAAGGGTGAGCCAAGAGACCCAGTACTTC.

The J gene is TRBJ2-3, the V gene TRBV5-4, with D unclear. From germline, CDR1 is SGHNT and CDR2 YYREEE (reference sequence). This CDR3 contains 16 residues. Trimming stripped 5 bases from V and 3 bases from J, with 19 bases between. Written as DNA, the CDR3 is TGTGCCAGCAGTGGGTCCTCGACGCATGGTACAGATACGCAGTATTTT. As protein: CASSGSSTHGTDTQYF.

For this clonotype: Relative to the germline gene, one junction end is altered; a read error may explain this. The chain has TRBV29-1 and TRBJ2-7, with 10 bases aligning to TRBD2. This CDR3 has 13 amino acids. Germline V gene lookup returns CDR1 SQVTM and CDR2 ANQGSEA. The CDR3 loop is CGVGSGRSYVQYF. CDR3 coding DNA: TGCGGCGTTGGTAGCGGGAGGTCTTACGTGCAGTATTTC.

This clonotype appeared a single time. The gene calls are TRBV4-2 and TRBJ1-4, with D perhaps TRBD1 (5 bases). The CDR3 has 16 amino acids. V shed 3 bases and J shed 8 bases, with 19 bases lying between them. The germline gives CDR1 LGHNA, CDR2 YNFKEQ. CDR3 sequence (DNA): TGTGCCAGCAGCCACAGCCGGGACGGGGAAGAGGAAAAACTGTTTTTT. Residues: CASSHSRDGEEEKLFF.

This clonotype is medium-sized in the sample. The chain employs TRBV29-1 and TRBJ2-1, with a tentative D call TRBD2 (7 bases). V lost 4 bases, J lost 4 bases, and 14 bases lay in between. Germline lookup yields CDR1 SQVTM and CDR2 ANQGSEA. The CDR3 is 14 residues long. The chain's CDR3 is CSVGWGGGYNEQFF. In DNA form, the CDR3 reads TGCAGCGTTGGCTGGGGAGGGGGTTACAATGAGCAGTTCTTC.

Note on this clonotype: Here the CDR3 omits its conserved ending phenylalanine or tryptophan, so a read error is the likely source. This chain joins TRBV5-1 and TRBJ2-7; 8 bases agree with TRBD2. The V gene end was trimmed by 7 bases and the J gene end by 2 bases; junction bases not matched to a gene: 11. Germline V CDR1 and CDR2: SGHRS, YFSETQ. This CDR3 contains 15 residues. CDR3 DNA sequence: TGCGCCAGCTGGATTAGCGGGATCTCTACCTACGAGCAGTACTAC. It yields the protein CASWISGISTYEQYY.